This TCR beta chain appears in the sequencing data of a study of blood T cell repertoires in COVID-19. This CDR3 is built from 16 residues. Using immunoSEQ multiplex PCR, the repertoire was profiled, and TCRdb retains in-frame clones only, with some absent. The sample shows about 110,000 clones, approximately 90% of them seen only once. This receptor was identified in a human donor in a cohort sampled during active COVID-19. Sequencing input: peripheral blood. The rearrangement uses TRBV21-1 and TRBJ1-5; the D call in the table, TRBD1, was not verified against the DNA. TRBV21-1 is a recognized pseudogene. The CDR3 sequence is CASSANRERFDQPQHF. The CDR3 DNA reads TGTGCCAGCAGCGCGAACAGGGAACGTTTTGATCAGCCCCAGCATTTT.